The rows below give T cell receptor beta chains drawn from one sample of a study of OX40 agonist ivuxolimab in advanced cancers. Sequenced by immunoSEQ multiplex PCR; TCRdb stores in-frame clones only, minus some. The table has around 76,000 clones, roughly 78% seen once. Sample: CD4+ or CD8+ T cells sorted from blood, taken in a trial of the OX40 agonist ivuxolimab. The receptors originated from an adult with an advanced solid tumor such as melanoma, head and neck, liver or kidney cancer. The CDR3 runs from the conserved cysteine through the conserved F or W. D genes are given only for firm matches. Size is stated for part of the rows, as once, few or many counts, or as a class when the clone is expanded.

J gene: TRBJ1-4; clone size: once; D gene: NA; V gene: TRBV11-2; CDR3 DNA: TGTGCCAGCAGCTTAGCACTCGGTGAAAAACTGTTTTTT; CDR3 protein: CASSLALGEKLFF
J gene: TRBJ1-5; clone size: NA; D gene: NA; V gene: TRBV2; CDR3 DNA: TGTGCCAGCAGTGGGGACGACTATAGCAATCAGCCCCAGCATTTT; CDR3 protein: CASSGDDYSNQPQHF
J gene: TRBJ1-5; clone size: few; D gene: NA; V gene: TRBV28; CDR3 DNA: TGTGCCAGCAGTTTACCACAGGGTAGCAATCAGCCCCAGCATTTT; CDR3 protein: CASSLPQGSNQPQHF
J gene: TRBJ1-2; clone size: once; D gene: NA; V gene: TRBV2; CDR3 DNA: TGTGCCAGCAGTGAATTGAGGGATCAGGCTGGCTACACCTTC; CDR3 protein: CASSELRDQAGYTF
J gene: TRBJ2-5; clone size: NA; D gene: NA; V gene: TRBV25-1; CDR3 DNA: TGTGCCAGCAGCGGGCGTCAAGAGACCCAGTACTTC; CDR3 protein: CASSGRQETQYF
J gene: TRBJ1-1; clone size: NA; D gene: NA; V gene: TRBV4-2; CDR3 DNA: TGTGCCAGCAGCTACCCCAACATGAACACTGAAGCTTTCTTT; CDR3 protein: CASSYPNMNTEAFF
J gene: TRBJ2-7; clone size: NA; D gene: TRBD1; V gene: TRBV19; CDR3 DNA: TGTGCCAGTAGCCCGACAGGGGTCCCCTACGAGCAGTACTTC; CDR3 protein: CASSPTGVPYEQYF
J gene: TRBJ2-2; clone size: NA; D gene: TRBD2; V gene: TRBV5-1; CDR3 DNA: TGCGCCAGCAGCTTGTATGCGGGAGTGTTAGGCGGGGAGCTGTTTTTT; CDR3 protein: CASSLYAGVLGGELFF
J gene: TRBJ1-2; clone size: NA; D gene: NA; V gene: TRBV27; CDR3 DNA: TGTGCCAGCAGTTTAAAGGGGAGCGACTATGGCTACACCTTC; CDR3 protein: CASSLKGSDYGYTF
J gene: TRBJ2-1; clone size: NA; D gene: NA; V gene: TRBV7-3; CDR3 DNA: TGTGCCAGCAGCTCCCCTGTGGGAAGCGAGGGATCCCCGAATGAGCAGTTCTTC; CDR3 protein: CASSSPVGSEGSPNEQFF
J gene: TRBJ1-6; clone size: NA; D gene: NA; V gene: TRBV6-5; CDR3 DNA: TGTGCCAGCAGCCTAACAGGGTATAATTCACCCCTCCACTTT; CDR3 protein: CASSLTGYNSPLHF
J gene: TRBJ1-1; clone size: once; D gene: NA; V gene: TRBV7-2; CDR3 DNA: TGTGCCAGCACCATGGGGAGGATCACTGAAGCTTTCTTT; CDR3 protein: CASTMGRITEAFF
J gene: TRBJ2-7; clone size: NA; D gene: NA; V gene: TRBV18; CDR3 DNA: TGTGCCAGCTCACCCATACAGGGCGCTGGCGAGCAGTACTTC; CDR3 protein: CASSPIQGAGEQYF
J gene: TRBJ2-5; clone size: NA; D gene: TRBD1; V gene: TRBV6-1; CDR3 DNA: TGTGCCAGCAGGGACAGGGGGCACGTAGAGACCCAGTACTTC; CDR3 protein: CASRDRGHVETQYF
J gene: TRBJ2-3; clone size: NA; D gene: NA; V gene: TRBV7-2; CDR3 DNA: TGTGCCAGCAGCGGGGCAGGAGATACGCAGTATTTT; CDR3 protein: CASSGAGDTQYF
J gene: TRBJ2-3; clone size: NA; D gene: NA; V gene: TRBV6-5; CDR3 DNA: TGTGCCAGCAGTTACGTCGTCACAGATACGCAGTATTTT; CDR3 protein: CASSYVVTDTQYF
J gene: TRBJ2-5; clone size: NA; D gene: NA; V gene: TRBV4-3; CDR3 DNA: TGCGCCAGCAGCCAAGATCGTAGGCCAGAGACCCAGTACTTC; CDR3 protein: CASSQDRRPETQYF
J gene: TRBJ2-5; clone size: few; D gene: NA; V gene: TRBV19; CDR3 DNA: TGTGCCAGTAGTACGACAGGGCGGGGGGAGACCCAGTACTTC; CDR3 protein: CASSTTGRGETQYF
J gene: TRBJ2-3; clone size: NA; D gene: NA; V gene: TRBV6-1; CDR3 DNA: TGTGCCAGCAGTGTCACAAAGGCGCAGATCAGCACAGATACGCAGTATTTT; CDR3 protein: CASSVTKAQISTDTQYF
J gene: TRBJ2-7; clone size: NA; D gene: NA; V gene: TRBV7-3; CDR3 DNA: TGTGCCAGCAGCTTAACCCCTTCCACCTACGAGCAGTACTTC; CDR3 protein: CASSLTPSTYEQYF
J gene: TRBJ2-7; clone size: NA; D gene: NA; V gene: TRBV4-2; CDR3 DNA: TGTGCCAGCAGCCAAGGGACCGCATCGCAGTACTTC; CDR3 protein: CASSQGTASQYF
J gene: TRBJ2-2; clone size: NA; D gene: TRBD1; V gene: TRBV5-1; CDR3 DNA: TGCGCCAGCAGCTTGCAACAGGGGGACACCGGGGAGCTGTTTTTT; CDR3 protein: CASSLQQGDTGELFF
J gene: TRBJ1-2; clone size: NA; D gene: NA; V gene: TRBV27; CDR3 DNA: TGTGCCAGCAGTTTATCACAGTCGGGGGGTGGCTACACCTTC; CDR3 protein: CASSLSQSGGGYTF
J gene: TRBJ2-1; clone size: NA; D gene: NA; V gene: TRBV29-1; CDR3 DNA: TGCAGCGTTTACATGTCCTACAATGAGCAGTTCTTC; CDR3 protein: CSVYMSYNEQFF
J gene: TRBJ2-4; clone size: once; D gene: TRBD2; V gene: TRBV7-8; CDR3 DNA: TGTGCCAGCAGGGGGGAGCGGGGGGAAAACATTCAGTACTTC; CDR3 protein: CASRGERGENIQYF
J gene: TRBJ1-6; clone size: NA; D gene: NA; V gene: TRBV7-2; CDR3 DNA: TGTGCCAGCAGCTTAGGGCAGATGTATAATTCACCCCTCCACTTT; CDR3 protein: CASSLGQMYNSPLHF
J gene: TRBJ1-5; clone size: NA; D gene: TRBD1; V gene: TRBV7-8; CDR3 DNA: TGTGCCAGCAGCCTAAGAGACAGGGGGAGGCCCCAGCCCCAGCATTTT; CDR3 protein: CASSLRDRGRPQPQHF
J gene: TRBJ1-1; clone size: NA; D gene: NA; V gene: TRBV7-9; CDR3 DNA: TGTGCCAGCAGCTTAGTCCCGGGATGGAACACTGAAGCTTTCTTT; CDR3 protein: CASSLVPGWNTEAFF
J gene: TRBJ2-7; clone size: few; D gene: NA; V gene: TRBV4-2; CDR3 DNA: TGTGCCAGCAGCCCCTCGGGGGCGGGGGCTAGGGAGCAGTACTTC; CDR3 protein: CASSPSGAGAREQYF
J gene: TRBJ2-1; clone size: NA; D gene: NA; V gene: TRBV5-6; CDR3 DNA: TGTGCCAGCAGCTTACTGGAGGATGAGCAGTTCTTC; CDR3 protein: CASSLLEDEQFF
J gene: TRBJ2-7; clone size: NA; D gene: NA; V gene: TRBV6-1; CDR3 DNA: TGTGCCAGCAGTAGGATGGCAGGGGCTCAAGAGCAGTACTTC; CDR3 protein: CASSRMAGAQEQYF
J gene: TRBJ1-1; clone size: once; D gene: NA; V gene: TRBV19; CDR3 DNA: TGTGCCAGTAGTATTCAGATGAGCGAAGCTTTCTTT; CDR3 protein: CASSIQMSEAFF
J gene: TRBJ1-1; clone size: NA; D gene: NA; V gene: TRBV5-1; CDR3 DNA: TGCGCCAGCAGAAAAGGAGGGAGGAAGAACACTGAAGCTTTCTTT; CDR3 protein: CASRKGGRKNTEAFF
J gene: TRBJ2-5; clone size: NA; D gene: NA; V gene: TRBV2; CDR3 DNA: TGTGCCAGCAGAGGTTGGGGGACGGGAGAGTACCAAGAGACCCAGTACTTC; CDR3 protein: CASRGWGTGEYQETQYF
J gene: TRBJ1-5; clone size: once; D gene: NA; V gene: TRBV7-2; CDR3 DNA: TGTGCCAGCAGCCCCAGAGTTTCAGGTGGACAGCCCCAGCATTTT; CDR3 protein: CASSPRVSGGQPQHF
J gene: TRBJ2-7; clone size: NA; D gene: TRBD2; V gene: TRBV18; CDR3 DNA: TGTGCCAGCTCACCGGTAGCGGGAGCCCATAGCGAGCAGTACTTC; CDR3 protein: CASSPVAGAHSEQYF
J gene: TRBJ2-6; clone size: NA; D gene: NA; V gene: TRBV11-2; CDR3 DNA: TGTGCCAGCAGGGCCAACTCTGGGGCCAACGTCCTGACTTTC; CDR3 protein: CASRANSGANVLTF
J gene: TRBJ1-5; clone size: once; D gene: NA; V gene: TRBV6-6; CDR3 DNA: TGTGCCAGCAGTTACGAGAGCAATCAGCCCCAGCATTTT; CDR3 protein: CASSYESNQPQHF
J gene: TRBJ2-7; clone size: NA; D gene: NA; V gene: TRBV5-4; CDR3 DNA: TGTGCCAGCAGCCCTCTCCGGGGCCCCTACGAGCAGTACTTC; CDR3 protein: CASSPLRGPYEQYF
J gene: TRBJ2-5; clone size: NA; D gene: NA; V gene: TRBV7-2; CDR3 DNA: TGTGCCAGCAGCCAACAGGGTGGGGGGCAAGAGACCCAGTACTTC; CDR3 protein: CASSQQGGGQETQYF